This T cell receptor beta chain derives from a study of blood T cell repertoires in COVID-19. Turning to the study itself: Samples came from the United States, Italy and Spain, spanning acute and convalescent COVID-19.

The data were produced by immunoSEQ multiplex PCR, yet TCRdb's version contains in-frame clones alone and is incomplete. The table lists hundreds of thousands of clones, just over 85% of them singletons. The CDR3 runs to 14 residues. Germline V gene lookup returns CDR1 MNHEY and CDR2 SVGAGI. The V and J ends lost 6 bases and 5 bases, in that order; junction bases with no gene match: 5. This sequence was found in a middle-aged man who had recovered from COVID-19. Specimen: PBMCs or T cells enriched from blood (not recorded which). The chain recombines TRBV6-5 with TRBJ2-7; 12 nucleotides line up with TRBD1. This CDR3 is CASRGQGAKNEQYF. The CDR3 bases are TGTGCCAGCAGGGGACAGGGGGCAAAGAACGAGCAGTACTTC.